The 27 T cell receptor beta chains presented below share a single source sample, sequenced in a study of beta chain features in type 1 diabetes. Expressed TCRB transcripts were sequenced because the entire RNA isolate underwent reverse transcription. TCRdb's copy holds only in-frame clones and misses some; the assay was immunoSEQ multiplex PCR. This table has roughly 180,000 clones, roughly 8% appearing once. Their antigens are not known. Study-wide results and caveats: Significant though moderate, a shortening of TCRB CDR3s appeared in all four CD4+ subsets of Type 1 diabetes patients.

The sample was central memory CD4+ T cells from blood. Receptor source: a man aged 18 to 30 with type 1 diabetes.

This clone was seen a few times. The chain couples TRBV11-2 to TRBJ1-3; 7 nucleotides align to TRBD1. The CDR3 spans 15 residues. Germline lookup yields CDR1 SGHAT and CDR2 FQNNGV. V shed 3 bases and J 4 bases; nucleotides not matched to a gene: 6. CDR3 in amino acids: CASSFSGTVGNTIYF. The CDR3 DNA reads TGTGCCAGCAGCTTCTCCGGGACAGTGGGAAACACCATATATTTT.

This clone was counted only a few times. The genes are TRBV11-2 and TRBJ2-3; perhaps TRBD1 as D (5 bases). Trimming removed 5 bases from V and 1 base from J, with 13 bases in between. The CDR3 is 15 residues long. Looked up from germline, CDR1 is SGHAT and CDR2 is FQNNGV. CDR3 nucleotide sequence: TGTGCCAGCAGCCCCAGCTGGGGCGGCACAGATACGCAGTATTTT. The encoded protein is CASSPSWGGTDTQYF.

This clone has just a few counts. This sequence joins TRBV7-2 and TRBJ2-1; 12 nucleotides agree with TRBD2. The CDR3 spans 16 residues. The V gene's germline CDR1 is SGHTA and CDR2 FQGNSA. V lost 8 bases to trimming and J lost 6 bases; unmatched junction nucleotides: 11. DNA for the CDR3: TGTGCCAGCGGCTACCCGGCTAGCGGGAGGGCCAATGAGCAGTTCTTC. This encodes CASGYPASGRANEQFF. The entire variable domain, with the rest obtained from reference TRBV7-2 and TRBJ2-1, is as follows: GAGVSQSPSNKVTEKGKDVELRCDPISGHTALYWYRQSLGQGLEFLIYFQGNSAPDKSGLPSDRFSAERTGGSVSTLTIQRTQQEDSAVYLCASGYPASGRANEQFFGPGTRLTVL.

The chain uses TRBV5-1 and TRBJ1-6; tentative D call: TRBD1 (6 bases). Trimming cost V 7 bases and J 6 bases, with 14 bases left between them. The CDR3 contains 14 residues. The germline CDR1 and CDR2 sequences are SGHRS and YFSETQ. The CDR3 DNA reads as TGCGCCAGCCGTACAGGGTTTATTAATTCACCCCTCCACTTT. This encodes CASRTGFINSPLHF.

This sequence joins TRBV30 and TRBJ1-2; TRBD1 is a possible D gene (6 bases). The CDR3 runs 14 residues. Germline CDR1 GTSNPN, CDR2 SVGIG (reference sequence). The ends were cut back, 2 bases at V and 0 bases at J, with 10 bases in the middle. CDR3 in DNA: TGTGCCTGGAGTAGACAGGTGCCTAACTATGGCTACACCTTC. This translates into CAWSRQVPNYGYTF. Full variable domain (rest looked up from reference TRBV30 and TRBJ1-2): SQTIHQWPATLVQPVGSPLSLECTVEGTSNPNLYWYRQAAGRGLQLLFYSVGIGQISSEVPQNLSASRPQDRQFILSSKKLLLSDSGFYLCAWSRQVPNYGYTFGSGTRLTVV.

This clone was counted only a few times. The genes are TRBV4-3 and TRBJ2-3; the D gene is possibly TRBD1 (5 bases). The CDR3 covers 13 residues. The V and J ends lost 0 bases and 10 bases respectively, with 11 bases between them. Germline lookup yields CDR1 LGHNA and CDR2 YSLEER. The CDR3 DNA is TGCGCCAGCAGCCAAGAGAGTACAGGCGCGCAGTATTTT. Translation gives CASSQESTGAQYF.

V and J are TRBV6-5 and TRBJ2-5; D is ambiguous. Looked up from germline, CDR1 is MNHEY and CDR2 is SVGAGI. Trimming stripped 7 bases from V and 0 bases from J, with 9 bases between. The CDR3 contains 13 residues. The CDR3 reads CASMSVDQETQYF. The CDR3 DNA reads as TGTGCCAGCATGTCGGTTGACCAAGAGACCCAGTACTTC.

DNA for the CDR3: TGTGCCAGCAGTTTAGGGGACAGACAAGAGACCCAGTACTTC. This sequence encodes CASSLGDRQETQYF. The V call is TRBV28, the J call TRBJ2-5; 7 positions agree with TRBD1. The V segment lost 2 bases and the J segment 2 bases; nucleotides outside the gene matches: 2. There are 14 residues in the CDR3. CDR1 MDHEN and CDR2 SYDVKM come from the germline V gene. Combining the CDR3 with reference TRBV28 and TRBJ2-5 gives the whole variable domain DVKVTQSSRYLVKRTGEKVFLECVQDMDHENMFWYRQDPGLGLRLIYFSYDVKMKEKGDIPEGYSVSREKKERFSLILESASTNQTSMYLCASSLGDRQETQYFGPGTRLLVL.

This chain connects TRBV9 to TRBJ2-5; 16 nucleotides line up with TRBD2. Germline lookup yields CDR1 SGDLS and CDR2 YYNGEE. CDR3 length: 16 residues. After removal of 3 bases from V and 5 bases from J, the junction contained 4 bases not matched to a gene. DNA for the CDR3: TGTGCCAGCAGCGCCCCGGGACTAGCGGGGGGGGAGACCCAGTACTTC. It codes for CASSAPGLAGGETQYF.

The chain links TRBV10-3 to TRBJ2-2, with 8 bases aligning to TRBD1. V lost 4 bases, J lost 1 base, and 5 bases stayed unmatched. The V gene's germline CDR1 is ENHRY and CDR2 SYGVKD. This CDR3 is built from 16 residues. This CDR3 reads CAISATGQVNTGELFF. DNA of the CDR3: TGTGCCATCAGTGCGACGGGACAGGTGAACACCGGGGAGCTGTTTTTT.

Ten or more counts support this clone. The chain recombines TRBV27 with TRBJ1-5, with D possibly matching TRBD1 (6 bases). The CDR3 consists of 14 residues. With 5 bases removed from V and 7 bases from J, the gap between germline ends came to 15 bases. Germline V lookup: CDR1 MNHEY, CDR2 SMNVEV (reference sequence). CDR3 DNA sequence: TGTGCCAGCAGTGCGGACAGAGCCGTGCAGCCCCAGCATTTT. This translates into CASSADRAVQPQHF.

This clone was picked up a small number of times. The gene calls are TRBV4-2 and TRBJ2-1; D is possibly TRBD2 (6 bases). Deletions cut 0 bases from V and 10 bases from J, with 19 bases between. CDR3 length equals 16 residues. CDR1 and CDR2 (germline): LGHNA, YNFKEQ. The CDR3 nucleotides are TGTGCCAGCAGCCAAGATGGCACTAGCATTTATAGGGAGCAGTTCTTC. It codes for CASSQDGTSIYREQFF.

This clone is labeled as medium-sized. The DNA of the CDR3 is TGTGCCAGCAGCTTGGTACAGGGAGTCCACGAGCAGTACTTC. It translates to CASSLVQGVHEQYF. The chain combines TRBV7-9 with TRBJ2-7; perhaps TRBD1 as D (6 bases). Germline values: CDR1 SEHNR, CDR2 FQNEAQ (reference sequence). V gave up 3 bases and J gave up 5 bases, with 14 bases separating them. This CDR3 has 14 amino acids.

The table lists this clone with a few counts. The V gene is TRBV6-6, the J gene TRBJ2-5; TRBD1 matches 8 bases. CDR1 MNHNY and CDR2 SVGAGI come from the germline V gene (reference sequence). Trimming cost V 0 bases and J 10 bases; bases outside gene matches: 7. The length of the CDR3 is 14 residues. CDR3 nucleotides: TGTGCCAGCAGTTACTCCGGGACAGGAGGGCTCCAGTACTTC. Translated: CASSYSGTGGLQYF.

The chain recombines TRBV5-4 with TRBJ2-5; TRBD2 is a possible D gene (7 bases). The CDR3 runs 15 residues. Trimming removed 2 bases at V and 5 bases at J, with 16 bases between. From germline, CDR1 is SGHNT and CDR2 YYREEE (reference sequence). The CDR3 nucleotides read TGTGCCAGCAGCTTTAATAGGGGGGGATTGGAGACCCAGTACTTC. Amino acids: CASSFNRGGLETQYF.

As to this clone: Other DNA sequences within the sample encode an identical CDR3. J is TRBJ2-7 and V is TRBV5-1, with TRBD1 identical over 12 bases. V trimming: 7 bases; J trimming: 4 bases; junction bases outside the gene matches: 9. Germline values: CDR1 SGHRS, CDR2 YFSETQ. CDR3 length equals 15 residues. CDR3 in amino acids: CASSSPGQGAYEQYF. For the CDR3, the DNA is TGCGCCAGCTCCTCACCGGGACAGGGGGCTTACGAGCAGTACTTC.

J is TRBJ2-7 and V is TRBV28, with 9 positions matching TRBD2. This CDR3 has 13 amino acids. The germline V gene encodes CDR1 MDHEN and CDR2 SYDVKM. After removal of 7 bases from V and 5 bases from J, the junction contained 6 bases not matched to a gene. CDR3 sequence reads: CASTETSGNEQYF. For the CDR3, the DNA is TGTGCCAGCACGGAGACTAGCGGCAACGAGCAGTACTTC.

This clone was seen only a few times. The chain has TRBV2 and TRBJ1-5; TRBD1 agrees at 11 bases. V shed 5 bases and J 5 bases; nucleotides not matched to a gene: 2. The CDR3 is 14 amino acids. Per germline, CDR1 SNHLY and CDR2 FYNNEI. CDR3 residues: CASSRTGGDQPQHF. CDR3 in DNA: TGTGCCAGCAGTCGGACAGGGGGCGATCAGCCCCAGCATTTT.

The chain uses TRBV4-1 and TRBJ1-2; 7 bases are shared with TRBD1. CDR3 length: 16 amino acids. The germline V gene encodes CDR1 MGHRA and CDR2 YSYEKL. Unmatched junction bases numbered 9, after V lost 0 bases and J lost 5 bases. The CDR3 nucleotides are TGCGCCAGCAGCCAAGACGACAGGGCTCCCATTTATGGCTACACCTTC. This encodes CASSQDDRAPIYGYTF.

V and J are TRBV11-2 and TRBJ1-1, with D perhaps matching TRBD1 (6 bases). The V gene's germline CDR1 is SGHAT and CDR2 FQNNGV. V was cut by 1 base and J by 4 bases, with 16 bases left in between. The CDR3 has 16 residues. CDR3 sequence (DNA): TGTGCCAGCAGCTTAGGTAAAACAGGGACGTTCACTGAAGCTTTCTTT. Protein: CASSLGKTGTFTEAFF.

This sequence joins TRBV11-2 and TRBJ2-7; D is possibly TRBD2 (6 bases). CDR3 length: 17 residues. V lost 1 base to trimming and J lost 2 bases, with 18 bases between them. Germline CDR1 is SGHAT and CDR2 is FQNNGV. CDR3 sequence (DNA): TGTGCCAGCAGCTTAGCTATCGGCGGGGTTCTTCCCTACGAGCAGTACTTC. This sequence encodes CASSLAIGGVLPYEQYF. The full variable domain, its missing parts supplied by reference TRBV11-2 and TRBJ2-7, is EAGVAQSPRYKIIEKRQSVAFWCNPISGHATLYWYQQILGQGPKLLIQFQNNGVVDDSQLPKDRFSAERLKGVDSTLKIQPAKLEDSAVYLCASSLAIGGVLPYEQYFGPGTRLTVT.

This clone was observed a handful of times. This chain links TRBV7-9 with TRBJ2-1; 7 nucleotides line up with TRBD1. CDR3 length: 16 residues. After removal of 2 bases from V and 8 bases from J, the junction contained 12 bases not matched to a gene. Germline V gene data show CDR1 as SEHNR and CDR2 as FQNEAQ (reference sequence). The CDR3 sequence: CASSLYRQGPGDEQFF. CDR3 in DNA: TGTGCCAGCAGCTTATACAGACAGGGTCCCGGCGATGAGCAGTTCTTC.

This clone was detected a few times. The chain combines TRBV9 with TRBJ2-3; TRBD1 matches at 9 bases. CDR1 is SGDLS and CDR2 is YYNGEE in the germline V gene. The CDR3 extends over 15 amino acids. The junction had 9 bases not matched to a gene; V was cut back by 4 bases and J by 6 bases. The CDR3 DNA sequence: TGTGCCAGCAGCCCTCCCGGGACAGGGACCGATACGCAGTATTTT. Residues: CASSPPGTGTDTQYF.

Written as DNA, the CDR3 is TGTGCCTGGAGAGACAGGGGAAAGGACGAGCAGTACTTC. Amino acid sequence: CAWRDRGKDEQYF. V and J are TRBV30 and TRBJ2-7; 8 bases agree with TRBD1. The ends lost 3 bases at V and 5 bases at J; junction bases unmatched: 6. The CDR3 sequence is 13 residues long. Germline loops: CDR1 GTSNPN, CDR2 SVGIG (reference sequence).

The CDR3, as DNA: TGTGCCAGCAGCTTGGCGGCCTTCCAAGAGACCCAGTACTTC. Translating it yields CASSLAAFQETQYF. V gene TRBV7-9 combines with J gene TRBJ2-5; D is ambiguous. Germline V CDR1 and CDR2: SEHNR, FQNEAQ (reference sequence). This CDR3 is 14 amino acids long. V gave up 3 bases and J gave up 1 base, with 9 bases separating them.

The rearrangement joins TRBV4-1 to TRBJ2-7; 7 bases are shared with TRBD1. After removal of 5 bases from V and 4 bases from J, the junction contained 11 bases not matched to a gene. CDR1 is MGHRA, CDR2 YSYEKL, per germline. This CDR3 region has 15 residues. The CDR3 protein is CASSTSSGGSYEQYF. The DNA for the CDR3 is TGCGCCAGCAGCACTTCCTCAGGGGGAAGTTACGAGCAGTACTTC.

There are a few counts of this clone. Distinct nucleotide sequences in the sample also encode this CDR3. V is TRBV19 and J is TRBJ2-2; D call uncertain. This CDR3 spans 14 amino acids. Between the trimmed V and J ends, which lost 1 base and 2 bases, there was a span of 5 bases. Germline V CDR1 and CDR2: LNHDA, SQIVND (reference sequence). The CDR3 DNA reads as TGTGCCAGTAGTATAGTGGGCAACACCGGGGAGCTGTTTTTT. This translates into CASSIVGNTGELFF.